This TCR beta chain stems from a study of control samples from healthy donors and cancer patients. TCRdb's copy holds only in-frame clones and misses some; the assay was immunoSEQ multiplex PCR. The repertoire includes about 150,000 clones, around 90% of them detected once, and over 4.5% sits in the top ten. Trimming cost V 0 bases and J 1 base, with 21 bases left between them. CDR1 and CDR2 from the germline V gene are LNHNV and YYDKDF (reference sequence). The CDR3 is 19 residues long. The V and J genes are TRBV15 and TRBJ1-1; D uncertain. The receptor was derived from a man aged 30 to 45 in good health. The sequenced sample consisted of blood. As DNA, the CDR3 is TGTGCCACCAGCAGAGATACCGCCAGGTCAGGAGTTTGGAACACTGAAGCTTTCTTT. Amino acid sequence: CATSRDTARSGVWNTEAFF. Based on the CDR3 plus reference TRBV15 and TRBJ1-1, the full variable domain is DAMVIQNPRYQVTQFGKPVTLSCSQTLNHNVMYWYQQKSSQAPKLLFHYYDKDFNNEADTPDNFQSRRPNTSFCFLDIRSPGLGDTAMYLCATSRDTARSGVWNTEAFFGQGTRLTVV.